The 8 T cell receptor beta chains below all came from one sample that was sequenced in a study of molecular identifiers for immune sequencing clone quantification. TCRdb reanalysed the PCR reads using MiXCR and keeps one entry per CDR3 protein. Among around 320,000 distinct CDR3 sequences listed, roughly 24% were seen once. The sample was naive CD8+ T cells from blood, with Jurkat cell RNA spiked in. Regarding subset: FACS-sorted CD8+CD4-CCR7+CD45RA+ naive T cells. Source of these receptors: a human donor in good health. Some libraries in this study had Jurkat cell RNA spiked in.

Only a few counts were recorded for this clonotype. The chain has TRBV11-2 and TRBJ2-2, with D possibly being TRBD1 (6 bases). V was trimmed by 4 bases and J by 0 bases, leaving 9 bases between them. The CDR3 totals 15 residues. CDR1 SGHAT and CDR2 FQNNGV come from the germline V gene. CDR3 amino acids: CASSSRDTNTGELFF. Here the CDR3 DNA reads TGTGCCAGCAGCTCGAGGGACACGAACACCGGGGAGCTGTTTTTT. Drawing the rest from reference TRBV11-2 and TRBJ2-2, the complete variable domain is EAGVAQSPRYKIIEKRQSVAFWCNPISGHATLYWYQQILGQGPKLLIQFQNNGVVDDSQLPKDRFSAERLKGVDSTLKIQPAKLEDSAVYLCASSSRDTNTGELFFGEGSRLTVL.

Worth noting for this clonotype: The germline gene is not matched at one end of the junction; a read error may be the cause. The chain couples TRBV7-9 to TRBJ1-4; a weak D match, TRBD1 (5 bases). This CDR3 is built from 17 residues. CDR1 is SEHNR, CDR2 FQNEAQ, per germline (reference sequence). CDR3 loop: CASRSSLLRGGGEKPFF. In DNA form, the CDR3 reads TGTGCCAGCAGATCCTCCCTCCTTAGGGGTGGTGGTGAAAAACCGTTTTTT.

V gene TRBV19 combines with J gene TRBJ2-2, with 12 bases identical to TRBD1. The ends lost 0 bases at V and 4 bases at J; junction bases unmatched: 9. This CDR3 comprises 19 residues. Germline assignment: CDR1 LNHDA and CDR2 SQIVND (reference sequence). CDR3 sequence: CASSIDPGQGARFTGELFF. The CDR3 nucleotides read TGTGCCAGTAGTATAGACCCGGGACAGGGGGCTCGTTTCACCGGGGAGCTGTTTTTT.

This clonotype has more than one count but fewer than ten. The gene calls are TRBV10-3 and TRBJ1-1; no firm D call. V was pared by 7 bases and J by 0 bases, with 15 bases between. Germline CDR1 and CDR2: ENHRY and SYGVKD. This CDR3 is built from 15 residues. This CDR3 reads CAIMDHTMVNTEAFF. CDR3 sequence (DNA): TGTGCCATCATGGACCACACAATGGTGAACACTGAAGCTTTCTTT.

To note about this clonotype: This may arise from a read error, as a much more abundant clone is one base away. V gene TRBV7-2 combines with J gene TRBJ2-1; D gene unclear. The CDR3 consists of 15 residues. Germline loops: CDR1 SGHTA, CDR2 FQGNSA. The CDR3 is CASSLAKSSYNEQLF. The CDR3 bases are TGTGCCAGCTCCCTGGCTAAAAGCTCCTACAATGAGCAGCTCTTC. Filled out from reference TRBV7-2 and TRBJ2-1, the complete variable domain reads GAGVSQSPSNKVTEKGKDVELRCDPISGHTALYWYRQSLGQGLEFLIYFQGNSAPDKSGLPSDRFSAERTGGSVSTLTIQRTQQEDSAVYLCASSLAKSSYNEQLFGPGTRLTVL.

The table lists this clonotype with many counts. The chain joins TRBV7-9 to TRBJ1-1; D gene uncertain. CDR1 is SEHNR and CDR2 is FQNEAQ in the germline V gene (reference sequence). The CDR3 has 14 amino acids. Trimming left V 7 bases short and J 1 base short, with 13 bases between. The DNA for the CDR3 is TGTGCCAGCACCGCGCCAGCAGAGAACACTGAAGCTTTCTTT. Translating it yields CASTAPAENTEAFF. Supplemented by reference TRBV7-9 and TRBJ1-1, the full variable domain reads DTGVSQNPRHKITKRGQNVTFRCDPISEHNRLYWYRQTLGQGPEFLTYFQNEAQLEKSRLLSDRFSAERPKGSFSTLEIQRTEQGDSAMYLCASTAPAENTEAFFGQGTRLTVV.

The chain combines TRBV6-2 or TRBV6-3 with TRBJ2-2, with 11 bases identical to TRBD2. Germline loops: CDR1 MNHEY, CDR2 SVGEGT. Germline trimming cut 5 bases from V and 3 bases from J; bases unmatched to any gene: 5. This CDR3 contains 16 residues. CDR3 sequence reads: CASSHGTSGDTGELFF. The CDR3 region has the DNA TGTGCCAGCAGTCATGGGACTAGCGGAGACACCGGGGAGCTGTTTTTT.

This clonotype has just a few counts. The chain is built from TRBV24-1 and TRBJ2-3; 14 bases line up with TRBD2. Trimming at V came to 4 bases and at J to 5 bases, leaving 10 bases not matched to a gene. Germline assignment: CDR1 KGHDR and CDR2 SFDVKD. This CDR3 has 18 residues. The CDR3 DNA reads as TGTGCCACCAGTGAAATAGGACTAGCGGGAGGAGGTGAAGATACGCAGTATTTT. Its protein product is CATSEIGLAGGGEDTQYF.